This T cell receptor beta chain was identified during a study of T cell changes during pregnancy in multiple sclerosis (dated by TCRdb to about 2019). About the investigation overall: In women with multiple sclerosis, the researchers looked at how the T cell repertoire shifted as pregnancy progressed.

This clone turned up a few times. There is no known antigen for this receptor. No clone much larger than this one lies a single base away; base qualities are absent. Receptors were amplified or captured by the immunoSEQ multiplex PCR assay. In its TCRdb copy, this immuneACCESS table keeps in-frame sequences only and misses some clones. Where compared with another copy, unresolved V genes explain less than half of these, and the others have no known cause. The sample has some 39,000 clones on record, just over 90% of them singletons. More than 0.3% of the sample is held by the ten biggest clonotypes. The sequences come from CD4+ T cells from peripheral blood mononuclear cells, collected in the third trimester of pregnancy. The TCR originated in a female donor in good health, enrolled as a control in a pregnancy study.

The CDR3 region has the sequence CASSLGQGGEQYF. The nucleotides are TGTGCCAGCAGTTTGGGACAGGGGGGCGAGCAGTACTTC. The rearrangement combines TRBV28 with TRBJ2-7; 11 bases in the middle match TRBD1. Taken from cysteine to phenylalanine, the CDR3 has 13 residues. The CDR3 DNA has 39 bases and is translated from base 1. V is trimmed back by 3 bases and J by 6 bases, and the junction contains 1 base that no gene match accounts for. Looking up the germline V gene yields CDR1 MDHEN and CDR2 SYDVKM.